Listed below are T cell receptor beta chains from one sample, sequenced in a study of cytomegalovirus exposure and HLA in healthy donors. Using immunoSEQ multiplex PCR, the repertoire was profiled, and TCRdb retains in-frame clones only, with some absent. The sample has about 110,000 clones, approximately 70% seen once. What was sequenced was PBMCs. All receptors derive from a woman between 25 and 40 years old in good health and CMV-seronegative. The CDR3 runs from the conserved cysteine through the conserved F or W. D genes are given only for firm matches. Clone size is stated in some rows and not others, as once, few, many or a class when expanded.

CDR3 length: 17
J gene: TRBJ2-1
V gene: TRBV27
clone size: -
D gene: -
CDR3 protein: CASSSRQARGSRNEQFF
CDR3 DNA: TGTGCCAGCAGCTCTCGACAGGCCAGAGGGTCACGGAATGAGCAGTTCTTC

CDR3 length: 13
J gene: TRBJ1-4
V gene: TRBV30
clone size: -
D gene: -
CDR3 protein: CAWSVSGNEKLFF
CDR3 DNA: TGTGCCTGGAGTGTGTCCGGGAATGAAAAACTGTTTTTT

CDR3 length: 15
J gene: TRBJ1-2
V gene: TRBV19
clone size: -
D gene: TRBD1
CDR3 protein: CASKDRTLGRNGYTF
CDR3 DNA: TGTGCCAGTAAGGACAGGACCCTAGGAAGGAATGGCTACACCTTC

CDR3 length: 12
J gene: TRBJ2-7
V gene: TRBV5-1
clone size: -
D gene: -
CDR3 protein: CSNNKTEYEQYF
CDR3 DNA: TGCTCCAACAACAAGACAGAATACGAGCAGTACTTC

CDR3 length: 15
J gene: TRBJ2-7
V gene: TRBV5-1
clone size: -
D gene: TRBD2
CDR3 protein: CASSLHLAGAYEQYF
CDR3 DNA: TGCGCCAGCAGCTTGCATCTAGCGGGTGCCTACGAGCAGTACTTC

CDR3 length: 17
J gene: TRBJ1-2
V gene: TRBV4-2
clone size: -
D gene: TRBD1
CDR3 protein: CASSQGPGTEINYGYTF
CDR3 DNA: TGTGCCAGCAGCCAAGGCCCCGGGACAGAAATTAACTATGGCTACACCTTC

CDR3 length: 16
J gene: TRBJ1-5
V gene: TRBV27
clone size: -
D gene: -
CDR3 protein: CASSSVEGLGNQPQHF
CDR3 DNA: TGTGCCAGCAGTTCCGTGGAGGGGCTTGGCAATCAGCCCCAGCATTTT

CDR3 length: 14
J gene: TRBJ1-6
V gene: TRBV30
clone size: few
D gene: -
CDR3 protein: CAWSVGGGDSPLHF
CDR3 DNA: TGTGCCTGGAGTGTAGGCGGGGGCGATTCACCCCTCCACTTT

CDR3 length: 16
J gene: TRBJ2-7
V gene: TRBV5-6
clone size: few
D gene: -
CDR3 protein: CASSLLLAVRSYEQYF
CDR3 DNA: TGTGCCAGCAGCTTGTTGTTGGCGGTCCGGTCCTACGAGCAGTACTTC

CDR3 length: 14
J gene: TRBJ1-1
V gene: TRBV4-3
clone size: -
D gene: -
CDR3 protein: CASSQDQGQIEAFF
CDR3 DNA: TGCGCCAGCAGCCAAGACCAGGGGCAAATTGAAGCTTTCTTT

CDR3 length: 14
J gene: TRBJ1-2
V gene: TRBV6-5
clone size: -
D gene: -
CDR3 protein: CASSYDGQNYGYTF
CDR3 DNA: TGTGCCAGCAGTTACGACGGACAGAACTATGGCTACACCTTC

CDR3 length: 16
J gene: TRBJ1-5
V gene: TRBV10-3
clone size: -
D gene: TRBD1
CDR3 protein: CAISPGGQLSNQPQHF
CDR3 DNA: TGTGCCATCTCGCCAGGGGGACAATTAAGCAATCAGCCCCAGCATTTT

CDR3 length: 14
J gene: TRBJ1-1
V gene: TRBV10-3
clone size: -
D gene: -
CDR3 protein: CAISDRGKDTEAFF
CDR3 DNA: TGTGCCATCAGTGACCGCGGGAAGGACACTGAAGCTTTCTTT

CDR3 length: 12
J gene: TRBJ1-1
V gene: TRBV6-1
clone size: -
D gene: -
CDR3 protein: CASSYEWHRVFF
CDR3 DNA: TGTGCCAGCAGCTACGAATGGCACCGGGTTTTTTTT

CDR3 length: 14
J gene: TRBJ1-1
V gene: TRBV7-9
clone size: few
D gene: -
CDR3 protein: CASSSHGSDTEAFF
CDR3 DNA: TGTGCCAGCAGCTCACACGGGTCGGACACTGAAGCTTTCTTT

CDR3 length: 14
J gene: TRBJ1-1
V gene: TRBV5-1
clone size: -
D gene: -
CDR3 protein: CASSLDDWNTEAFF
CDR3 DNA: TGCGCCAGCAGCTTGGATGACTGGAACACTGAAGCTTTCTTT

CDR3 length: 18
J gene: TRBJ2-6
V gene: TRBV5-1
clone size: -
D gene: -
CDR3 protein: CASSLFAGTLSGANVLTF
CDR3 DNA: TGCGCCAGCAGCTTGTTCGCCGGGACACTCTCTGGGGCCAACGTCCTGACTTTC

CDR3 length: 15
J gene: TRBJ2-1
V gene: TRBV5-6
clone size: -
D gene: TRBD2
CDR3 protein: CASSFGAGVHNEQFF
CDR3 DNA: TGTGCCAGCAGCTTCGGGGCGGGAGTACACAATGAGCAGTTCTTC

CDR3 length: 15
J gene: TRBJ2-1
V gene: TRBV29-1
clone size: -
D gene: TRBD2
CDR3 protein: CSVEDRLAGRNEQFF
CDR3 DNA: TGCAGCGTTGAAGATCGGCTAGCGGGCAGGAATGAGCAGTTCTTC

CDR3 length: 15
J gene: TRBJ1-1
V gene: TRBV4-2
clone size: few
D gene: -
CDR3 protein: CASSSLQGLDTEAFF
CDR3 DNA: TGTGCCAGCAGCTCCTTACAGGGTTTGGACACTGAAGCTTTCTTT

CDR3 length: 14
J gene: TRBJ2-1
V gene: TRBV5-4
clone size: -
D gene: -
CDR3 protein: CASSLRGGGDEQFF
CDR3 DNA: TGTGCCAGCAGCTTGCGAGGGGGCGGGGATGAGCAGTTCTTC

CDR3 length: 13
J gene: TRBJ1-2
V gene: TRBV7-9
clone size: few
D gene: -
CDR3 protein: CSSSLALTPGYTF
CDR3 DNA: TGTTCCAGCAGCTTAGCCCTAACGCCTGGCTACACCTTC

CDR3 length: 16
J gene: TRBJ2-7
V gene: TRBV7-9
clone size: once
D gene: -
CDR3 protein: CASSSDRSLPSYEQYF
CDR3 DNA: TGTGCCAGCAGCTCCGACAGGTCTTTGCCCTCCTACGAGCAGTACTTC

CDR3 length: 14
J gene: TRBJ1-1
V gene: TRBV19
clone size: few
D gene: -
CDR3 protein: CASSIVGANTEAFF
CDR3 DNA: TGTGCCAGTAGTATAGTAGGGGCGAACACTGAAGCTTTCTTT

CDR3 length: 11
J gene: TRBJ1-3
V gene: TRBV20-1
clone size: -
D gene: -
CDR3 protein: CSTVAGNTIYF
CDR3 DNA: TGCAGTACAGTGGCTGGAAACACCATATATTTT

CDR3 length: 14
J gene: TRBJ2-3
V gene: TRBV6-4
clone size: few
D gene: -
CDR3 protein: CASSGGADTDTQYF
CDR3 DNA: TGTGCCAGCAGTGGTGGGGCAGACACAGATACGCAGTATTTT

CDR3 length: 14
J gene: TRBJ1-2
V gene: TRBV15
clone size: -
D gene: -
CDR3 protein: CATSRDLWDNGYTF
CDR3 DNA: TGTGCCACCAGCAGAGATCTTTGGGACAATGGCTACACCTTC

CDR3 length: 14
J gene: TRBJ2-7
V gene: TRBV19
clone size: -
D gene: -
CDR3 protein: CASSIDGTRGEQYF
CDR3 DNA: TGTGCCAGTAGTATAGATGGAACCCGCGGGGAGCAGTACTTC

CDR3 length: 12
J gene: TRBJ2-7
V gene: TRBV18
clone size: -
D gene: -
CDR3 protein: CASSNGAYEQYF
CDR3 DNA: TGTGCCAGCTCAAACGGGGCCTACGAGCAGTACTTC

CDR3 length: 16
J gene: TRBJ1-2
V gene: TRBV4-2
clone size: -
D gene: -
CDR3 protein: CASSQPMGQGNYGYTF
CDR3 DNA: TGTGCCAGCAGCCAGCCGATGGGGCAGGGAAACTATGGCTACACCTTC

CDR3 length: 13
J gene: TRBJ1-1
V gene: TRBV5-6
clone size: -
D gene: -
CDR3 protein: CASSLRGGTEAFF
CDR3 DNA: TGTGCCAGCAGCTTGAGGGGAGGCACTGAAGCTTTCTTT

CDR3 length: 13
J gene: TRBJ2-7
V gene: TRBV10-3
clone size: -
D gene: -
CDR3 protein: CAIKGQDFYEQYF
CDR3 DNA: TGTGCCATCAAGGGACAAGATTTCTACGAGCAGTACTTC

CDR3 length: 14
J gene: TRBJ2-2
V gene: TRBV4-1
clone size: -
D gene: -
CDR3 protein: CASSQGQGIGELFF
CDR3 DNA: TGCGCCAGCAGCCAAGGGCAGGGGATCGGGGAGCTGTTTTTT

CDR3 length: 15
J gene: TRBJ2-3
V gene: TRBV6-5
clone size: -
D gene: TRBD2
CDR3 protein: CASSYTSGSTDTQYF
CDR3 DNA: TGTGCCAGCAGTTACACCAGCGGGAGTACAGATACGCAGTATTTT

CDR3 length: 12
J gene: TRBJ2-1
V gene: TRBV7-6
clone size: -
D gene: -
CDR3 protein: CASSPGEYEQFF
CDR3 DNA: TGTGCCTCCTCCCCAGGGGAATATGAGCAGTTCTTC

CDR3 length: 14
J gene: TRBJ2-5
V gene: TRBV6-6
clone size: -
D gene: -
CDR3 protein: CASSLKGGQETQYF
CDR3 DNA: TGTGCCAGCAGCCTGAAGGGCGGGCAAGAGACCCAGTACTTC